This T cell receptor (beta chain) was retrieved from a study of T cells in Graves' hyperthyroidism and ophthalmopathy. The CDR3 regions of TCR beta were amplified from RNA transcripts. The HTBI primer set drove a first-round RT-PCR of the TCR CDR3. Each CDR3 protein gets one entry after TCRdb re-called the multiplex PCR reads with MiXCR. Of 660,000 or so distinct CDR3 sequences listed, approximately 42% are singletons. This clonotype turned up a few times. The CDR3 covers 13 residues. The trim removed 4 bases at V and 11 bases at J, leaving 11 bases unmatched. Germline V CDR1 and CDR2: SQVTM, ANQGSEA. Patients showing uncontrolled infection, other autoimmune disease, pregnancy or lactation were ineligible.

The V call is TRBV29-1, the J call TRBJ1-5; 7 positions agree with TRBD1. Sequencing was carried out using peripheral blood or thyroid tissue (not recorded which). The origin of this receptor is an adult man with Graves' disease, either hyperthyroidism or ophthalmopathy (not recorded which). Written as DNA, the CDR3 is TGCAGCGTTGTTGGACAGGATATCGTGACCCAGCATTTT. Protein sequence: CSVVGQDIVTQHF.